This T cell receptor beta chain was profiled in a study of molecular identifiers for immune sequencing clone quantification. TCRdb re-called the PCR reads through MiXCR, storing one row per CDR3 protein. The sample includes about 510,000 distinct CDR3 sequences, under 30% of them seen just once. On this clonotype: Its ends do not fully match the called genes, so a read error is possible.

The CDR3 is 16 amino acids. CDR1 and CDR2 from the germline V gene are LGHNA and YSLEER. The clonotype was recovered from a human donor in good health. Some libraries in this study had Jurkat cell RNA spiked in. Specimen: naive CD8+ T cells from blood, with Jurkat cell RNA spiked in. Indicated subset: FACS-sorted CD8+CD4-CCR7+CD45RA+ naive T cells. V gene TRBV4-3 combines with J gene TRBJ2-1; 7 bases line up with TRBD2. As DNA, the CDR3 is TGCGCCAGCAGCCAAGTCCCGCGGGAGTCCCACAATGAGCAGCTCTTC. Translated, it gives CASSQVPRESHNEQLF.